The 2 T cell receptor beta chains in this list originate from one sample, sequenced in a study of siplizumab effects on memory and regulatory T cells. Sequenced by immunoSEQ multiplex PCR; TCRdb stores in-frame clones only, minus some. The table shows 90,000 to 95,000 clones, with roughly 95% occurring only once. Sequenced: naive CD4+ T cells sorted from blood. The receptor set was obtained from a human donor in good health.

The V and J genes are TRBV28 and TRBJ2-7; D gene uncertain. Germline V CDR1 and CDR2: MDHEN, SYDVKM. This CDR3 is built from 10 residues. V was trimmed by 5 bases and J by 4 bases, leaving 3 bases between them. CDR3: CASSTYEQYF. CDR3 sequence (DNA): TGTGCCAGCAGTACGTACGAGCAGTACTTC.

On this clone: The same CDR3 arises from other DNA sequences in this sample as well. This chain uses TRBV9 with TRBJ2-5, with TRBD2 as a possible D gene (6 bases). CDR3 size: 13 residues. The ends were cut back, 3 bases at V and 5 bases at J, with 11 bases in the middle. Germline V gene data show CDR1 as SGDLS and CDR2 as YYNGEE. The CDR3 region has the DNA TGTGCCAGCAGCGGTGGGGGGAGCGAGACCCAGTACTTC. The encoded protein is CASSGGGSETQYF. Combining the CDR3 with reference TRBV9 and TRBJ2-5 gives the whole variable domain DSGVTQTPKHLITATGQRVTLRCSPRSGDLSVYWYQQSLDQGLQFLIQYYNGEERAKGNILERFSAQQFPDLHSELNLSSLELGDSALYFCASSGGGSETQYFGPGTRLLVL.